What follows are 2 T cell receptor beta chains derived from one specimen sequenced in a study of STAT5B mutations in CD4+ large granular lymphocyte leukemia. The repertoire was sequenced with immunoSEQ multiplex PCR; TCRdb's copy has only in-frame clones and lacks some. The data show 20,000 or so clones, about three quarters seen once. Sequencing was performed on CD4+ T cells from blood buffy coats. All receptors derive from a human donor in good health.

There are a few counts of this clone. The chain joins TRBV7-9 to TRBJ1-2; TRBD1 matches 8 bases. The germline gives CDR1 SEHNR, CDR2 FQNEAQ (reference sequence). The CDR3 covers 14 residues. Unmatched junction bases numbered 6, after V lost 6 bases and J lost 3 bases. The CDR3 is CASSTGGNDYGYTF. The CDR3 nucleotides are TGTGCCAGCAGTACAGGGGGTAATGACTATGGCTACACCTTC.

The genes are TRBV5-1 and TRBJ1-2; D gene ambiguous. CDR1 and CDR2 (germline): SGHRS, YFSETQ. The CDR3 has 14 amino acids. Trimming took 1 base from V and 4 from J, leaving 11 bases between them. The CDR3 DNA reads TGCGCCAGCAGCTTGCGGGAAAGGGTCTATGGCTACACCTTC. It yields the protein CASSLRERVYGYTF.